This T cell receptor (beta chain) appears in the sequencing data of a study of CD8 T cells in Susac syndrome. Study-level information: Roughly six sequenced Susac syndrome patients had clinically active disease, while roughly 8 were in remission.

TCR beta sequencing was performed on blood CD8+ and CD4+ T cells. While CD8+ and CD4+ T cells were isolated negatively, TEMRA cells were enriched by FACS. Germline CDR1 reads MDHEN; CDR2 reads SYDVKM. Trimming pared 1 base from V and 3 bases from J, leaving 13 bases between. The CDR3 runs to 16 residues. The RNA, about 0.5 to 1 ug, was put through reverse transcription using random hexamers. TCRdb reprocessed the immunoSEQ multiplex PCR reads via MiXCR and lists one record per CDR3 protein. The table has tens of thousands of distinct CDR3 sequences, just over 90% seen once. This sequence joins TRBV28 and TRBJ1-5; no definite D call. This TCR derives from a human donor with Susac syndrome. Specimen: CD4+ T cells from PBMCs. The chain's CDR3 is CASSLSGSNTNQPQHF. Here the CDR3 DNA reads TGTGCCAGCAGTTTATCAGGCAGCAACACCAATCAGCCCCAGCATTTT.